What follows are 2 T cell receptor beta chains derived from one specimen sequenced in a study of cytomegalovirus exposure and HLA in healthy donors. The PCR contained 60 Vbeta and 13 Jbeta primers. The protocol was immunoSEQ multiplex PCR, while the TCRdb copy is restricted to in-frame clones and leaves out a portion. Here the sample spans 150,000 to 200,000 clones, over 75% being singletons. Input material: PBMCs. These receptors were obtained from a young man in good health and CMV-seronegative.

This clone was counted a single time. The gene calls are TRBV6-5 and TRBJ2-7, with 9 bases lining up with TRBD1. The germline CDR1 and CDR2 sequences are MNHEY and SVGAGI. The CDR3 has 14 residues. V shed 4 bases and J 4 bases; nucleotides not matched to a gene: 5. Here the CDR3 reads CASSFQDRGYEQYF. CDR3 nucleotide sequence: TGTGCCAGCAGTTTTCAGGACAGGGGATACGAGCAGTACTTC.

The V call is TRBV6-5, the J call TRBJ2-3, with TRBD2 identical over 7 bases. Germline V gene data show CDR1 as MNHEY and CDR2 as SVGAGI. The CDR3 runs 13 residues. V was pared by 4 bases and J by 5 bases, with 3 bases of the junction left unmatched. This CDR3 reads CASSWPSGDTQYF. The CDR3 nucleotides read TGTGCCAGCAGTTGGCCTAGCGGAGATACGCAGTATTTT.